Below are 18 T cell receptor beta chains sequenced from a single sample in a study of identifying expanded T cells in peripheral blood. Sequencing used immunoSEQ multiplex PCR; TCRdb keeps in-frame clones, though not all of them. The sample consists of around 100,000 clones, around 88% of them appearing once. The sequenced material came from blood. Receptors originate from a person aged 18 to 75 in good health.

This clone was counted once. The CDR3 protein is CASFLDNQETQYF. The CDR3 DNA reads TGTGCCAGCTTCCTCGACAACCAAGAGACCCAGTACTTC. The chain couples TRBV5-6 to TRBJ2-5; D remains unclear. Trimming left V 7 bases short and J 0 bases short, with 10 bases between. The CDR3 length is 13 residues. Germline values: CDR1 SGHDT, CDR2 YYEEEE.

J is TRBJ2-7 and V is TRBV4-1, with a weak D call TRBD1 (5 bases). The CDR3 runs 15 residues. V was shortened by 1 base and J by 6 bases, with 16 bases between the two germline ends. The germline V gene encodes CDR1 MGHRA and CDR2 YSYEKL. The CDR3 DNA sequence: TGCGCCAGCAGCCAAGGGCAGGGATATCCCTCCGAGCAGTACTTC. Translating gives CASSQGQGYPSEQYF.

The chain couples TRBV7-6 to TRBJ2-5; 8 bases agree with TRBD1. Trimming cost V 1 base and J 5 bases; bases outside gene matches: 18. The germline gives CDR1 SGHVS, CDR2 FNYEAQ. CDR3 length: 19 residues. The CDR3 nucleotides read TGTGCCAGCAGCTTAGGGGCTGGCAGGGGGCAATATTCGGGGGAGACCCAGTACTTC. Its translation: CASSLGAGRGQYSGETQYF.

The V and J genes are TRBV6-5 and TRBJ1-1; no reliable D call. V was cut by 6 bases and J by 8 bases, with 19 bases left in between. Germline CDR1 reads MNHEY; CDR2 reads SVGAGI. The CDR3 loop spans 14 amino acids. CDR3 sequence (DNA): TGTGCCAGCAGCCCGGCATGGCGAACCTCCGAAGCTTTCTTT. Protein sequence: CASSPAWRTSEAFF.

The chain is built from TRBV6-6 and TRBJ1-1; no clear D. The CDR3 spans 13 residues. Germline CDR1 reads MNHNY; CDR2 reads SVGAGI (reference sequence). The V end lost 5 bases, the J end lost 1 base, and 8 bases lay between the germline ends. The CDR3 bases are TGTGCCAGCAGTCCCATGAGGAACACTGAAGCTTTCTTT. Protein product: CASSPMRNTEAFF.

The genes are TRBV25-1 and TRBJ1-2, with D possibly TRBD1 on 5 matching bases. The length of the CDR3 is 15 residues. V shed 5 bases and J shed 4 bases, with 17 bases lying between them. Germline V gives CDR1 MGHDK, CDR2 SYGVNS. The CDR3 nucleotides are TGTGCCAGCAGTAGCCCCGGGACGGGGAGCTATGGCTACACCTTC. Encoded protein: CASSSPGTGSYGYTF.

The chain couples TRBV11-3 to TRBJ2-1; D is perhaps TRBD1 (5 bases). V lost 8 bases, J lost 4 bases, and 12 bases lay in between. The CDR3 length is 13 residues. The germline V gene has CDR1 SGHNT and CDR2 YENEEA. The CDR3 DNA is TGTGCCAGCGGGAAAACAGGTTACAATGAGCAGTTCTTC. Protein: CASGKTGYNEQFF.

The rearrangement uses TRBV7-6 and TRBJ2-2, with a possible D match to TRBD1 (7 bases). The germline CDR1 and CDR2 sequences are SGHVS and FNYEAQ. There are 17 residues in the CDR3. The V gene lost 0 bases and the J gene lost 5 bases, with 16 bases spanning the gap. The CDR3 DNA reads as TGTGCCAGCAGCTTAGCGCGCGGGACAGTTAGTACCGGGGAGCTGTTTTTT. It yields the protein CASSLARGTVSTGELFF.

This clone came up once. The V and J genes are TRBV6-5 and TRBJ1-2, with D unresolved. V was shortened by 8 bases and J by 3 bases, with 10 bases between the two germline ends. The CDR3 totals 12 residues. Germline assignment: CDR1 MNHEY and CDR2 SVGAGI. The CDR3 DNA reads TGTGCCAGCTTCACGTCTTACTATGGCTACACCTTC. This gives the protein CASFTSYYGYTF.

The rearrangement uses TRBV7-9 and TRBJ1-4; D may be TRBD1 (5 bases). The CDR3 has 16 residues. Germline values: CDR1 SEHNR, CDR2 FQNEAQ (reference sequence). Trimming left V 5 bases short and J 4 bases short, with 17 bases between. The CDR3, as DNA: TGTGCCAGCAGCCCGGCAGGGTGGGGGATTAATGAAAAACTGTTTTTT. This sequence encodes CASSPAGWGINEKLFF.

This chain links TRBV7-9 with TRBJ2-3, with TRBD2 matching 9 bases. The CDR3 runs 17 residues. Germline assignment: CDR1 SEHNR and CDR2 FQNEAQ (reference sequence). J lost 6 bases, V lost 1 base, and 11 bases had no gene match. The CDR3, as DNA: TGTGCCAGCAGCTTAGACCTAGCTGCGGGGGGGCGGGATACGCAGTATTTT. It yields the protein CASSLDLAAGGRDTQYF. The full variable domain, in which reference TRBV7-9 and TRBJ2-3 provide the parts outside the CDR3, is DTGVSQNPRHKITKRGQNVTFRCDPISEHNRLYWYRQTLGQGPEFLTYFQNEAQLEKSRLLSDRFSAERPKGSFSTLEIQRTEQGDSAMYLCASSLDLAAGGRDTQYFGPGTRLTVL.

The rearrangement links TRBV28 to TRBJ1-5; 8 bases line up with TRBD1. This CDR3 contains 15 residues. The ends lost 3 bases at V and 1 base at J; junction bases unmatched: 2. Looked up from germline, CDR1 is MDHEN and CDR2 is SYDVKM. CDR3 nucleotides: TGTGCCAGCAGTTTTACAGGGGGGAGCAATCAGCCCCAGCATTTT. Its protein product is CASSFTGGSNQPQHF.

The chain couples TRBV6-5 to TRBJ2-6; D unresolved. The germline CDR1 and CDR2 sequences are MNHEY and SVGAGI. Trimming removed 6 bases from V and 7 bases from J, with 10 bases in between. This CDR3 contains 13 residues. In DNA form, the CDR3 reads TGTGCCAGCAGGGCAGGTGGTGCCAACGTCCTGACTTTC. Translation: CASRAGGANVLTF.

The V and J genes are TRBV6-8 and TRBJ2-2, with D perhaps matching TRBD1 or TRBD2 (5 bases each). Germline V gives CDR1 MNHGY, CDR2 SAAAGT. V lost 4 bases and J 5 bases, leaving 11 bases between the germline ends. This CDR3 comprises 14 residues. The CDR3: CASSFRGRTGELFF. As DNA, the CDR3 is TGTGCCAGCAGTTTCCGGGGCCGAACCGGGGAGCTGTTTTTT.

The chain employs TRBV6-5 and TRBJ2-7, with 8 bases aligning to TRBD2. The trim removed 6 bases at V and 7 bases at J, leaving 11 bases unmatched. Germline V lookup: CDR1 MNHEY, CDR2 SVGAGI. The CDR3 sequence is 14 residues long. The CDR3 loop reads CASSPGGVVREQYF. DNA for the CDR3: TGTGCCAGCAGCCCGGGGGGGGTGGTTCGGGAGCAGTACTTC.

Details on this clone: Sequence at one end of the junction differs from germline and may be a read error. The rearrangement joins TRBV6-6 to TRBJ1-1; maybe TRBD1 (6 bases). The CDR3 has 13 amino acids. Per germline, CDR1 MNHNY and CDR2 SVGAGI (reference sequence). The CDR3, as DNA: TGTGCCAGCAGTTACAAAGGGGGGGTCGGTTCGCTCTTT. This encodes CASSYKGGVGSLF.

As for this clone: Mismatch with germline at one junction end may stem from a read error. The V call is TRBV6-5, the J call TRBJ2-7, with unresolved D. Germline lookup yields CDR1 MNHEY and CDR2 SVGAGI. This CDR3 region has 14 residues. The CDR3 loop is CASSYGLDGYGQYF. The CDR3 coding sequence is TGTGCCAGCAGTTATGGCCTGGACGGTTACGGGCAGTACTTC.

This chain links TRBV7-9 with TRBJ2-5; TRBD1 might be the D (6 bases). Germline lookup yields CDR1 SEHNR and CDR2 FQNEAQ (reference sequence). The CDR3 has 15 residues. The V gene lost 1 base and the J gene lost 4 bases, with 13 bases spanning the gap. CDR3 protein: CASSLGKGESETQYF. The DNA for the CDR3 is TGTGCCAGCAGCTTAGGGAAGGGGGAATCAGAGACCCAGTACTTC. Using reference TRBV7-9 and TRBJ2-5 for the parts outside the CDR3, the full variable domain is DTGVSQNPRHKITKRGQNVTFRCDPISEHNRLYWYRQTLGQGPEFLTYFQNEAQLEKSRLLSDRFSAERPKGSFSTLEIQRTEQGDSAMYLCASSLGKGESETQYFGPGTRLLVL.